This paragraph reports one TCR beta chain. The data originate from a study of blood T cell repertoires in COVID-19. This CDR3 has 15 amino acids. Germline CDR1 SGDLS, CDR2 YYNGEE. V was pared by 4 bases and J by 5 bases, with 15 bases between. Clones were sequenced by immunoSEQ multiplex PCR, and TCRdb holds only the in-frame ones, with some missing. Seen here are 100,000 to 150,000 clones, about 81% observed once, and the top ten hold under 4.5%. This TCR came from a woman aged 45-65 years with acute or convalescent COVID-19. The material sequenced was peripheral blood. V usage is TRBV9 and J usage is TRBJ1-4, with D maybe TRBD1 (5 bases). CDR3 residues: CASSLSAGLNEKLFF. CDR3 DNA sequence: TGTGCCAGCAGCCTTAGTGCAGGGCTCAATGAAAAACTGTTTTTT.